The 22 T cell receptor beta chains reported below all come from one sample, sequenced in a study of PD-L1 blockade in urothelial cancer. Method: immunoSEQ multiplex PCR; TCRdb's copy keeps in-frame clones and lacks some. Of 25,000 to 40,000 clones listed, roughly 84% were seen once; the top ten hold 30%. The sample consisted of PBMCs, taken around atezolizumab (anti-PD-L1) treatment. These TCRs come from a man aged 55 to 69 with urothelial cancer.

The chain joins TRBV6-5 to TRBJ1-4; D is uncertain. The V end lost 3 bases, the J end lost 0 bases, and 11 bases lay between the germline ends. This CDR3 is 16 amino acids long. Germline CDR1 reads MNHEY; CDR2 reads SVGAGI. The CDR3 nucleotides are TGTGCCAGCAGTTATCAAGCACTTCCAACTAATGAAAAACTGTTTTTT. This translates into CASSYQALPTNEKLFF.

With respect to this clone: Compared with germline, one end of the junction differs, possibly owing to a read error. The chain carries TRBV2 and TRBJ2-7; 10 bases match TRBD1. Germline V CDR1 and CDR2: SNHLY, FYNNEI. The CDR3 consists of 13 residues. The CDR3 DNA reads TGTGCCAGCAGTCCCAGGACAGGGGGTGTCGTGGGCTTC. Translated, it gives CASSPRTGGVVGF. Full variable domain (missing parts from reference TRBV2 and TRBJ2-7): EPEVTQTPSHQVTQMGQEVILRCVPISNHLYFYWYRQILGQKVEFLVSFYNNEISEKSEIFDDQFSVERPDGSNFTLKIRSTKLEDSAMYFCASSPRTGGVVGFGPGTRLTVT.

J is TRBJ1-1 and V is TRBV25-1; weak D call: TRBD1 (6 bases). Germline assignment: CDR1 MGHDK and CDR2 SYGVNS. Trimming shortened V by 0 bases and J by 2 bases, and 10 bases separated the two germline ends. The CDR3 length is 15 residues. The CDR3 here is CASSEYPRGNTEAFF. The CDR3 DNA is TGTGCCAGCAGTGAATACCCCAGGGGTAACACTGAAGCTTTCTTT.

The rearrangement links TRBV30 to TRBJ2-2, with D unclear. The V and J ends lost 1 base and 6 bases respectively, with 9 bases between them. Germline V gene data show CDR1 as GTSNPN and CDR2 as SVGIG (reference sequence). This CDR3 comprises 13 residues. The chain's CDR3 is CAWSAATPGELFF. In nucleotides, the CDR3 is TGTGCCTGGAGTGCAGCGACCCCCGGGGAGCTGTTTTTT. Full variable domain (outside the CDR3, taken from reference TRBV30 and TRBJ2-2): SQTIHQWPATLVQPVGSPLSLECTVEGTSNPNLYWYRQAAGRGLQLLFYSVGIGQISSEVPQNLSASRPQDRQFILSSKKLLLSDSGFYLCAWSAATPGELFFGEGSRLTVL.

J is TRBJ1-5 and V is TRBV2; possibly TRBD1 for D (6 bases). This CDR3 spans 14 amino acids. Germline CDR1 SNHLY, CDR2 FYNNEI. Trimming cost V 6 bases and J 4 bases, with 13 bases left between them. For the CDR3, the DNA is TGTGCCAGCAGCGGTAAGGACAGAAATCAGCCCCAGCATTTT. Translated, it gives CASSGKDRNQPQHF.

V gene TRBV6-1 combines with J gene TRBJ2-1; TRBD1 matches 9 bases. Germline assignment: CDR1 MNHNS and CDR2 SASEGT. The ends lost 6 bases at V and 6 bases at J; junction bases unmatched: 9. The CDR3 has 15 residues. The CDR3 here is CASRTDRGSRNEQFF. Written as DNA, the CDR3 is TGTGCCAGCAGGACGGACAGGGGAAGTCGCAATGAGCAGTTCTTC.

V usage is TRBV30 and J usage is TRBJ2-5; TRBD1 matches 7 bases. The V segment lost 1 base and the J segment 5 bases; nucleotides outside the gene matches: 10. Germline V gives CDR1 GTSNPN, CDR2 SVGIG (reference sequence). This CDR3 spans 15 amino acids. DNA for the CDR3: TGTGCCTGGAGTGAAGATGAGGGGGCCAGGGAGACCCAGTACTTC. Translated: CAWSEDEGARETQYF. Full variable domain (remainder filled in from reference TRBV30 and TRBJ2-5): SQTIHQWPATLVQPVGSPLSLECTVEGTSNPNLYWYRQAAGRGLQLLFYSVGIGQISSEVPQNLSASRPQDRQFILSSKKLLLSDSGFYLCAWSEDEGARETQYFGPGTRLLVL.

The chain combines TRBV2 with TRBJ1-2; 12 bases fit TRBD1. Losses at the gene ends were 6 bases for V and 4 bases for J; bases not matched to a gene: 9. Germline V gene lookup returns CDR1 SNHLY and CDR2 FYNNEI. The CDR3 contains 16 residues. CDR3: CASRGRGQGAGYGYTF. DNA of the CDR3: TGTGCCAGCAGGGGACGGGGACAGGGGGCTGGCTATGGCTACACCTTC.

The chain links TRBV30 to TRBJ2-2; D is possibly TRBD1 (5 bases). The germline V gene encodes CDR1 GTSNPN and CDR2 SVGIG (reference sequence). V lost 0 bases, J lost 5 bases, and 13 bases lay in between. The CDR3 length is 15 residues. The chain's CDR3 is CAWSVGQGWTGELFF. In DNA, the CDR3 is TGTGCCTGGAGTGTTGGTCAGGGATGGACCGGGGAGCTGTTTTTT.

The genes are TRBV14 and TRBJ1-1, with 12 bases aligning to TRBD1. Germline V gene lookup returns CDR1 SGHDN and CDR2 FVKESK. V gave up 0 bases and J gave up 5 bases; unmatched junction bases: 4. The CDR3 extends over 16 amino acids. CDR3 nucleotide sequence: TGTGCCAGCAGCCAAGATGGGACAGGGGGCTTTACTGAAGCTTTCTTT. It yields the protein CASSQDGTGGFTEAFF. Complete variable domain (other parts from reference TRBV14 and TRBJ1-1): EAGVTQFPSHSVIEKGQTVTLRCDPISGHDNLYWYRRVMGKEIKFLLHFVKESKQDESGMPNNRFLAERTGGTYSTLKVQPAELEDSGVYFCASSQDGTGGFTEAFFGQGTRLTVV.

The chain recombines TRBV2 with TRBJ1-2; TRBD1 aligns across 8 bases. The CDR3 sequence is 13 residues long. CDR1 is SNHLY and CDR2 is FYNNEI in the germline V gene. V shed 6 bases, J shed 6 bases, and the junction held 6 bases outside the gene matches. DNA for the CDR3: TGTGCCAGCAGCTCAGACAGGGGAAATGGCTACACCTTC. Translated: CASSSDRGNGYTF.

Concerning this clone itself: Compared with germline, one end of the junction differs, possibly owing to a read error. This chain links TRBV7-7 with TRBJ2-5; tentative D call: TRBD1 (6 bases). The germline CDR1 and CDR2 sequences are SSHAT and FNYEAQ (reference sequence). The CDR3 is made up of 18 amino acids. CDR3 in amino acids: CASSYFPRTGTHQETQYF. The CDR3 DNA reads TGTGCTAGCAGCTACTTCCCCCGAACAGGGACCCACCAAGAGACCCAGTACTTC.

CDR3 residues: CASSPSTGTEGGNTIYF. CDR3 in DNA: TGTGCCAGCAGTCCCTCTACCGGGACTGAAGGAGGAAACACCATATATTTT. The V call is TRBV7-8, the J call TRBJ1-3; D is possibly TRBD1 (5 bases). V lost 6 bases and J 4 bases, leaving 22 bases between the germline ends. The CDR3 is 17 residues long. Germline V gene data show CDR1 as SGHVS and CDR2 as FQNEAQ.

V usage is TRBV19 and J usage is TRBJ2-2, with 8 positions matching TRBD1. The CDR3 runs to 16 residues. In germline, CDR1 is LNHDA, CDR2 SQIVND (reference sequence). J was trimmed by 4 bases and V by 3 bases; bases with no gene match: 7. This CDR3 reads CASSIRTGTPTGELFF. CDR3 nucleotide sequence: TGTGCCAGTAGTATCAGGACAGGGACACCCACCGGGGAGCTGTTTTTT.

The V and J genes are TRBV5-1 and TRBJ1-1, with D perhaps matching TRBD1 (5 bases). Trimming removed 0 bases at V and 1 base at J, with 10 bases between. CDR1 is SGHRS and CDR2 is YFSETQ in the germline V gene. The CDR3 has 15 residues. In nucleotides, the CDR3 is TGCGCCAGCAGCTTGGAGGGGCAAAAGAACACTGAAGCTTTCTTT. It codes for CASSLEGQKNTEAFF.

The table lists this clone with a few counts. The CDR3 loop is CASRDRGQTDTQYF. CDR3 nucleotide sequence: TGTGCCAGCAGGGACAGGGGGCAGACAGATACGCAGTATTTT. This chain connects TRBV11-2 to TRBJ2-3, with 11 bases fitting TRBD1. CDR1 SGHAT and CDR2 FQNNGV come from the germline V gene. This CDR3 contains 14 residues. Trimming removed 6 bases from V and 3 bases from J; junction bases left unmatched: 2.

The rearrangement joins TRBV18 to TRBJ1-2, with 12 bases aligning to TRBD1. J lost 8 bases, V lost 3 bases, and 7 bases had no gene match. CDR1 and CDR2 (germline): KGHSH, LQKENI. This CDR3 has 15 amino acids. CDR3 sequence: CASSPPGQGAGGYTF. The CDR3 DNA follows: TGTGCCAGCTCACCGCCGGGACAGGGGGCGGGAGGCTACACCTTC.

The rearrangement uses TRBV5-1 and TRBJ2-1; D may be TRBD1 (6 bases). The V gene's germline CDR1 is SGHRS and CDR2 YFSETQ. V shed 1 base and J shed 10 bases, with 12 bases lying between them. The CDR3 spans 13 residues. CDR3 DNA: TGCGCCAGCAGCTTGTCGATGAGGGGGGAGCAGTTCTTC. Translation: CASSLSMRGEQFF. The full variable domain, its missing parts supplied by reference TRBV5-1 and TRBJ2-1, is KAGVTQTPRYLIKTRGQQVTLSCSPISGHRSVSWYQQTPGQGLQFLFEYFSETQRNKGNFPGRFSGRQFSNSRSEMNVSTLELGDSALYLCASSLSMRGEQFFGPGTRLTVL.

The rearrangement joins TRBV5-1 to TRBJ2-2; 7 bases are a match to TRBD2. Germline V CDR1 and CDR2: SGHRS, YFSETQ. The V gene end was trimmed by 3 bases and the J gene end by 1 base; junction bases not matched to a gene: 3. The CDR3 has 15 amino acids. The CDR3 spells CASSWGGENTGELFF. DNA of the CDR3: TGCGCCAGCAGCTGGGGGGGGGAGAACACCGGGGAGCTGTTTTTT. Using reference TRBV5-1 and TRBJ2-2 for the parts outside the CDR3, the full variable domain is KAGVTQTPRYLIKTRGQQVTLSCSPISGHRSVSWYQQTPGQGLQFLFEYFSETQRNKGNFPGRFSGRQFSNSRSEMNVSTLELGDSALYLCASSWGGENTGELFFGEGSRLTVL.

The table lists this clone with a few counts. This chain connects TRBV18 to TRBJ1-1; D perhaps matches TRBD1 (5 bases). V was cut by 3 bases and J by 6 bases, with 11 bases left in between. Germline-derived CDR1 and CDR2 are KGHSH and LQKENI. The CDR3 has 13 residues. CDR3 region: CASSPRQSPEAFF. The DNA of the CDR3 is TGTGCCAGCTCACCCCGACAGTCCCCTGAAGCTTTCTTT. Looking up the rest from reference TRBV18 and TRBJ1-1 gives the full variable domain: NAGVMQNPRHLVRRRGQEARLRCSPMKGHSHVYWYRQLPEEGLKFMVYLQKENIIDESGMPKERFSAEFPKEGPSILRIQQVVRGDSAAYFCASSPRQSPEAFFGQGTRLTVV.

There are a few counts of this clone. The chain employs TRBV19 and TRBJ1-5, with TRBD1 as a possible D gene (5 bases). The CDR3 totals 15 residues. CDR1 LNHDA and CDR2 SQIVND come from the germline V gene (reference sequence). V was shortened by 0 bases and J by 7 bases, with 13 bases between the two germline ends. The CDR3 loop is CASSIEGGFGQPQHF. The CDR3 coding sequence is TGTGCCAGTAGTATAGAGGGGGGGTTTGGGCAGCCCCAGCATTTT.

The chain uses TRBV4-2 and TRBJ1-2, with 8 bases that match TRBD1. The V and J ends lost 0 bases and 3 bases, in that order; junction bases with no gene match: 3. CDR1 and CDR2 (germline): LGHNA, YNFKEQ. This CDR3 comprises 15 residues. The CDR3 DNA is TGTGCCAGCAGCCAAGATGACAGGGGTGACTATGGCTACACCTTC. Protein: CASSQDDRGDYGYTF.